The 11 T cell receptor beta chains below come from one sample, sequenced in a study of cytomegalovirus exposure and HLA in healthy donors. PCR employed 60 Vbeta and 13 Jbeta primers. Sequenced by immunoSEQ multiplex PCR; TCRdb stores in-frame clones only, minus some. The table shows more than 110,000 clones, with roughly four fifths occurring only once. Sequencing was performed on PBMCs. These receptors originate from a middle-aged woman in good health and CMV-seronegative.

The V and J genes are TRBV5-4 and TRBJ2-1; 9 bases fit TRBD1. Germline V gives CDR1 SGHNT, CDR2 YYREEE (reference sequence). This CDR3 is built from 15 residues. J lost 5 bases, V lost 2 bases, and 5 bases had no gene match. The CDR3 DNA follows: TGTGCCAGCAGCTTTGGACAGGGGCAAAACAATGAGCAGTTCTTC. Translated: CASSFGQGQNNEQFF.

V gene TRBV2 combines with J gene TRBJ1-5; no clear D gene. Germline V gene sequence: CDR1 SNHLY, CDR2 FYNNEI. The CDR3 consists of 14 residues. V was pared by 8 bases and J by 2 bases, with 13 bases between. CDR3 DNA sequence: TGTGCCAGCGGCGGTCCTTTTGGCAATCAGCCCCAGCATTTT. Its translation is CASGGPFGNQPQHF.

With regard to this clone: One end of the junction varies from germline; a read error may be responsible. The chain uses TRBV7-7 and TRBJ2-3; TRBD2 aligns across 11 bases. The CDR3 has 20 residues. The germline V gene encodes CDR1 SSHAT and CDR2 FNYEAQ (reference sequence). DNA for the CDR3: TGTGCTAGCAGCTCGGACCTAATAGCGGGGGGGCGGTACGCCACAGATACGCAGTATTTT. This translates into CASSSDLIAGGRYATDTQYF. Full variable domain (remainder filled in from reference TRBV7-7 and TRBJ2-3): GAGVSQSPRYKVTKRGQDVTLRCDPISSHATLYWYQQALGQGPEFLTYFNYEAQPDKSGLPSDRFSAERPEGSISTLTIQRTEQRDSAMYRCASSSDLIAGGRYATDTQYFGPGTRLTVL.

This sequence joins TRBV6-1 and TRBJ1-4; weak D call: TRBD1 (5 bases). The CDR3 contains 15 residues. Between the trimmed V and J ends, which lost 4 bases and 4 bases, there was a span of 13 bases. In germline, CDR1 is MNHNS, CDR2 SASEGT. As DNA, the CDR3 is TGTGCCAGCAGTGCCGGGGGGGGGTTTAATGAAAAACTGTTTTTT. Translating it yields CASSAGGGFNEKLFF.

On this clone: The sample holds other DNA sequences that translate to the same CDR3. The chain uses TRBV7-9 and TRBJ2-7, with D unresolved. Deletions cut 3 bases from V and 4 bases from J, with 10 bases between. The CDR3 has 13 residues. Germline V gene lookup returns CDR1 SEHNR and CDR2 FQNEAQ (reference sequence). CDR3 nucleotides: TGTGCCAGCAGCTTCGGTGGAGATTACGAGCAGTACTTC. Protein sequence: CASSFGGDYEQYF. The full variable domain, its missing parts supplied by reference TRBV7-9 and TRBJ2-7, is DTGVSQNPRHKITKRGQNVTFRCDPISEHNRLYWYRQTLGQGPEFLTYFQNEAQLEKSRLLSDRFSAERPKGSFSTLEIQRTEQGDSAMYLCASSFGGDYEQYFGPGTRLTVT.

The CDR3 DNA is TGTGCCAGCAGCTTAGAGAGGGCTCCCACAGATACGCAGTATTTT. Protein sequence: CASSLERAPTDTQYF. The rearrangement uses TRBV11-1 and TRBJ2-3; possibly TRBD2 for D (5 bases). The CDR3 has 15 amino acids. Deletions cut 1 base from V and 2 bases from J, with 10 bases between. Germline CDR1 and CDR2: SGHAT and FQDESV (reference sequence).

This clone was counted between two and nine times. V and J are TRBV7-3 and TRBJ2-3; D unresolved. There are 13 residues in the CDR3. The germline CDR1 and CDR2 sequences are SGHTA and FQGTGA. Deletions cut 1 base from V and 2 bases from J, with 4 bases between. Written as DNA, the CDR3 is TGTGCCAGCAGCTTAAGCGACACAGATACGCAGTATTTT. This translates into CASSLSDTDTQYF.

V usage is TRBV6-1 and J usage is TRBJ2-2; TRBD1 aligns across 7 bases. This CDR3 is 14 amino acids long. CDR1 and CDR2 from the germline V gene are MNHNS and SASEGT. V shed 7 bases, J shed 5 bases, and the junction held 7 bases outside the gene matches. The CDR3 reads CASNRDSLTGELFF. The CDR3 coding sequence is TGTGCCAGCAATAGGGACAGCCTTACCGGGGAGCTGTTTTTT.

This clone has just a few counts. The V and J genes are TRBV6-5 and TRBJ2-5; D is perhaps TRBD2 (6 bases). V gave up 0 bases and J gave up 1 base, with 12 bases separating them. CDR3 length equals 16 residues. The germline V gene encodes CDR1 MNHEY and CDR2 SVGAGI. CDR3 sequence: CASSYSPLARQETQYF. The CDR3 region has the DNA TGTGCCAGCAGTTACTCCCCACTAGCCCGCCAAGAGACCCAGTACTTC.

The rearrangement links TRBV14 to TRBJ1-2, with TRBD1 identical over 7 bases. The V gene end was trimmed by 5 bases and the J gene end by 5 bases; junction bases not matched to a gene: 5. CDR3 length equals 13 residues. Germline CDR1 reads SGHDN; CDR2 reads FVKESK. The DNA for the CDR3 is TGTGCCAGCAGCGCGGGACAGAGTTATGGCTACACCTTC. Translation: CASSAGQSYGYTF.

V and J are TRBV5-1 and TRBJ2-2; 7 bases line up with TRBD1. Germline V gene sequence: CDR1 SGHRS, CDR2 YFSETQ. This CDR3 has 14 amino acids. Trimming cost V 1 base and J 5 bases; bases outside gene matches: 2. The CDR3 nucleotides are TGCGCCAGCAGCTTGACAGGGGATACCGGGGAGCTGTTTTTT. This gives the protein CASSLTGDTGELFF.